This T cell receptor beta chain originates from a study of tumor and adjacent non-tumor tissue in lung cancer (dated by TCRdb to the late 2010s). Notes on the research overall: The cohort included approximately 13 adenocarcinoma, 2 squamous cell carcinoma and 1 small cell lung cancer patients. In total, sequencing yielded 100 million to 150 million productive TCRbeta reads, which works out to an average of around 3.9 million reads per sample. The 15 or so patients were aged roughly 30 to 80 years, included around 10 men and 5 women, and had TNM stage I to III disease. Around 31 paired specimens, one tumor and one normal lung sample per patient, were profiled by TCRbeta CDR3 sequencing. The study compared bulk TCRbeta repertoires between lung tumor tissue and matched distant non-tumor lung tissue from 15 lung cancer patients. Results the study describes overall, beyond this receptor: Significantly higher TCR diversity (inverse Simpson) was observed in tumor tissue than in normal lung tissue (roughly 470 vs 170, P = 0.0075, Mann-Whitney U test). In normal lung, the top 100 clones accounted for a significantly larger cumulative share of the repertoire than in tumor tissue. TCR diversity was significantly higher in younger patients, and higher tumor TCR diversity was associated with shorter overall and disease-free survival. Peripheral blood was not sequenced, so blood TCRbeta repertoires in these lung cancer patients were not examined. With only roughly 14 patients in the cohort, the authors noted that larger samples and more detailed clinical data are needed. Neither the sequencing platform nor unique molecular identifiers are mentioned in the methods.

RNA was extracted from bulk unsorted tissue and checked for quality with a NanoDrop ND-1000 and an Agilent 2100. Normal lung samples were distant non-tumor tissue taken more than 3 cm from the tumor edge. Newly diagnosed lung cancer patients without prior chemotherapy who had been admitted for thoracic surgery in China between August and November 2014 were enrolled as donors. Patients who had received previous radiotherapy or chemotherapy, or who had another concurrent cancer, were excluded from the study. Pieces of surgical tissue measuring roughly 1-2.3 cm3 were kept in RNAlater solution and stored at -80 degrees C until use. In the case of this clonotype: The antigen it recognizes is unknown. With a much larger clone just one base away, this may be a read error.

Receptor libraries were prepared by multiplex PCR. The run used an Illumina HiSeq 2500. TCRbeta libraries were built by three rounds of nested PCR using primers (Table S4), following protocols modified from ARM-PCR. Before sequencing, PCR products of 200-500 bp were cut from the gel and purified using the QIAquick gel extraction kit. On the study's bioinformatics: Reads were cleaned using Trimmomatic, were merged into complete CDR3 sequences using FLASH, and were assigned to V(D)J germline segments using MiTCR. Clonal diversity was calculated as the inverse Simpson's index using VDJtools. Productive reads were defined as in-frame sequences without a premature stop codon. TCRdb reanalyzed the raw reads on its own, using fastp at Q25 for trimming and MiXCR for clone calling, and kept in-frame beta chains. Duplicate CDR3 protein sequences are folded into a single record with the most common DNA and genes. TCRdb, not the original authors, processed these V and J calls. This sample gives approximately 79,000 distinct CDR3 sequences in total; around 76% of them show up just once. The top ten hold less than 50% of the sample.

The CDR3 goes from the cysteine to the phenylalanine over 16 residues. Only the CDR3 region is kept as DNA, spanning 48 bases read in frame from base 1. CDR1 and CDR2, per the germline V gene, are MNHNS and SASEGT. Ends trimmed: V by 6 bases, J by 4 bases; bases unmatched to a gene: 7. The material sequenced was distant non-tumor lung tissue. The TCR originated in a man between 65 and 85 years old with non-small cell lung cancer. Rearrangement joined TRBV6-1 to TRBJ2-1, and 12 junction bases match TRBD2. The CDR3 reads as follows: CASRQRTSGVYNEQFF. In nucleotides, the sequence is TGTGCCAGCAGGCAGAGGACTAGCGGGGTTTACAATGAGCAGTTCTTC.